Each of the 31 T cell receptor beta chains below was sequenced from the same sample in a study of cytomegalovirus exposure and HLA in healthy donors. The study ran its PCR with 60 Vbeta and 13 Jbeta primers. Assay used: immunoSEQ multiplex PCR; TCRdb lists only in-frame clones, some missing. Of 95,000 to 100,000 clones in the sample, 85% to 90% were seen once. Sequenced input: PBMCs. The receptors were gathered from a man aged 25-45 years in good health and CMV-seronegative.

The chain recombines TRBV6-6 with TRBJ2-7, with 14 nucleotides matching TRBD2. Germline CDR1 MNHNY, CDR2 SVGAGI (reference sequence). The CDR3 spans 15 residues. J was trimmed by 2 bases and V by 4 bases; bases with no gene match: 1. Here the CDR3 reads CASSWGLAGAYEQYF. In DNA form, the CDR3 reads TGTGCCAGCAGTTGGGGACTAGCGGGAGCCTACGAGCAGTACTTC.

The chain combines TRBV7-8 with TRBJ2-7, with 9 bases aligning to TRBD1. The V gene's germline CDR1 is SGHVS and CDR2 FQNEAQ. The CDR3 spans 14 residues. Germline trimming cut 1 base from V and 4 bases from J; bases unmatched to any gene: 2. The CDR3 sequence: CASSLGGTGYEQYF. DNA for the CDR3: TGTGCCAGCAGCTTAGGTGGGACAGGGTACGAGCAGTACTTC.

This clone was found once. V is TRBV19 and J is TRBJ1-5, with a tentative D call TRBD1 (5 bases). Trimming took off 5 bases at V and 0 bases at J, with 20 bases between the two ends. Looked up from germline, CDR1 is LNHDA and CDR2 is SQIVND (reference sequence). This CDR3 comprises 18 residues. The CDR3 DNA reads TGTGCCAGTAGTTTTGGGCCAGGGAGGATCTTTAGCAATCAGCCCCAGCATTTT. This codes for CASSFGPGRIFSNQPQHF.

This clone was recorded once. V gene TRBV28 combines with J gene TRBJ2-3; D not certain. There are 14 residues in the CDR3. The V gene's germline CDR1 is MDHEN and CDR2 SYDVKM. V gave up 1 base and J gave up 5 bases, with 10 bases separating them. The CDR3 region is CASSLYSLGDTQYF. For the CDR3, the DNA is TGTGCCAGCAGTTTATATAGCCTTGGAGATACGCAGTATTTT.

This clone was counted a single time. The chain uses TRBV5-1 and TRBJ1-2; 7 positions match TRBD1. This CDR3 has 14 amino acids. Germline lookup yields CDR1 SGHRS and CDR2 YFSETQ. Germline trimming cut 5 bases from V and 2 bases from J; bases unmatched to any gene: 6. The CDR3 DNA reads as TGCGCCAGCAGAACCGGGACAGTGAACTATGGCTACACCTTC. Translation: CASRTGTVNYGYTF.

J is TRBJ2-2 and V is TRBV5-6, with TRBD2 matching over 9 bases. CDR3 length: 16 residues. V was clipped by 2 bases and J by 2 bases; unmatched bases: 4. Looked up from germline, CDR1 is SGHDT and CDR2 is YYEEEE. In nucleotides, the CDR3 is TGTGCCAGCAGCTTCACTAGCGGGTTCAACACCGGGGAGCTGTTTTTT. This translates into CASSFTSGFNTGELFF.

The rearrangement joins TRBV6-1 to TRBJ2-3; D is undetermined. This CDR3 has 13 amino acids. Deletions cut 2 bases from V and 3 bases from J, with 6 bases between. Germline loops: CDR1 MNHNS, CDR2 SASEGT. This chain's CDR3 is CASSESRTDTQYF. CDR3 in DNA: TGTGCCAGCAGTGAATCCAGAACAGATACGCAGTATTTT.

The chain couples TRBV11-2 to TRBJ2-3, with 13 positions matching TRBD2. Trimming at V came to 5 bases and at J to 6 bases, leaving 8 bases not matched to a gene. The germline V gene encodes CDR1 SGHAT and CDR2 FQNNGV. The CDR3 length is 16 residues. CDR3 protein: CASSTTSGRADDTQYF. The DNA for the CDR3 is TGTGCCAGCAGCACAACTAGCGGGAGGGCCGATGATACGCAGTATTTT. Variable domain in full (rest from reference TRBV11-2 and TRBJ2-3): EAGVAQSPRYKIIEKRQSVAFWCNPISGHATLYWYQQILGQGPKLLIQFQNNGVVDDSQLPKDRFSAERLKGVDSTLKIQPAKLEDSAVYLCASSTTSGRADDTQYFGPGTRLTVL.

This clone came up a few times. The chain joins TRBV6-5 to TRBJ2-3, with 8 positions matching TRBD1. The CDR3 extends over 13 amino acids. V gave up 8 bases and J gave up 2 bases; unmatched junction bases: 3. Germline lookup yields CDR1 MNHEY and CDR2 SVGAGI. The CDR3 bases are TGTGCCAGCCACAGGGGGGACACAGATACGCAGTATTTT. This codes for CASHRGDTDTQYF.

In this sample, this clone turned up once. V is TRBV6-6 and J is TRBJ2-7; 10 positions agree with TRBD2. V dropped 6 bases and J dropped 6; count of bases not matched to a gene: 11. Germline lookup yields CDR1 MNHNY and CDR2 SVGAGI (reference sequence). The CDR3 covers 15 residues. The CDR3 nucleotides read TGTGCCAGCAGAGGCCCCGGGACTAGCGCGGTCGAGCAGTACTTC. Translation: CASRGPGTSAVEQYF.

The rearrangement joins TRBV28 to TRBJ1-5, with 8 bases aligning to TRBD1. The CDR3 consists of 15 residues. The J segment lost 1 base and the V segment lost 6 bases, leaving 5 bases of the junction unmatched. The germline gives CDR1 MDHEN, CDR2 SYDVKM. In nucleotides, the CDR3 is TGTGCCAGCAGCAGGCAGGGGGCAAGCAATCAGCCCCAGCATTTT. This gives the protein CASSRQGASNQPQHF.

In this sample, this clone turned up once. V usage is TRBV5-6 and J usage is TRBJ1-2; 10 bases fit TRBD1. V lost 2 bases to trimming and J lost 6 bases; unmatched junction nucleotides: 7. Germline V gives CDR1 SGHDT, CDR2 YYEEEE. The CDR3 length is 15 residues. Here the CDR3 DNA reads TGTGCCAGCAGCTTAGGGGGACAGGGGAAGGATGGCTACACCTTC. It codes for CASSLGGQGKDGYTF.

CDR3 region: CASNQRGNEQFF. DNA for the CDR3: TGTGCCAGCAATCAGCGGGGGAATGAGCAGTTCTTC. V usage is TRBV28 and J usage is TRBJ2-1, with 8 bases lining up with TRBD2. CDR3 length: 12 residues. Germline CDR1 and CDR2: MDHEN and SYDVKM. V was clipped by 7 bases and J by 7 bases; unmatched bases: 3.

This clone has just one count. This chain uses TRBV19 with TRBJ2-3; D perhaps matches TRBD1 (6 bases). CDR3 size: 16 residues. The V end was cut by 3 bases, the J end by 2 bases, with 15 bases between. From germline, CDR1 is LNHDA and CDR2 SQIVND (reference sequence). CDR3 region: CASSIPGTLYTDTQYF. The CDR3 nucleotides are TGTGCCAGTAGTATCCCCGGGACACTTTACACAGATACGCAGTATTTT.

Worth noting for this clone: The same CDR3 also results from other DNA sequences found in this sample. The chain recombines TRBV7-9 with TRBJ2-4; 10 bases map to TRBD1. The junction had 5 bases not matched to a gene; V was cut back by 5 bases and J by 4 bases. Germline CDR1 and CDR2: SEHNR and FQNEAQ (reference sequence). The CDR3 covers 15 residues. The CDR3 loop reads CASSRTGGSKNIQYF. The CDR3 nucleotides read TGTGCCAGCAGCCGGACAGGGGGTTCAAAAAACATTCAGTACTTC.

The table lists this clone with a few counts. Mismatch with germline at one junction end may stem from a read error. The chain employs TRBV10-3 and TRBJ1-6; D remains unclear. This CDR3 has 13 residues. CDR1 and CDR2 from the germline V gene are ENHRY and SYGVKD. CDR3 coding DNA: TGTGCCATCAATGAGGCCAGAAATTCACCCCTCCACTTT. This sequence encodes CAINEARNSPLHF.

The rearrangement links TRBV4-1 to TRBJ1-2; the D gene is possibly TRBD1 (5 bases). Per germline, CDR1 MGHRA and CDR2 YSYEKL. CDR3 length: 13 residues. Deletions cut 5 bases from V and 4 bases from J, with 11 bases between. The CDR3 DNA follows: TGCGCCAGCAGCATAACAGGCCTCTATGGCTACACCTTC. Protein product: CASSITGLYGYTF.

CDR3 protein: CASSPRDRGRTEAFF. CDR3 sequence (DNA): TGTGCCAGCAGCCCCCGGGACAGGGGCCGAACTGAAGCTTTCTTT. This sequence joins TRBV7-9 and TRBJ1-1; 10 bases line up with TRBD1. CDR3 length: 15 residues. Unmatched junction bases numbered 8, after V lost 5 bases and J lost 5 bases. Germline CDR1 is SEHNR and CDR2 is FQNEAQ (reference sequence).

V usage is TRBV28 and J usage is TRBJ2-3; possible D gene TRBD1, 6 bases. V was shortened by 4 bases and J by 0 bases, with 14 bases between the two germline ends. CDR3 length: 16 amino acids. Germline V gene lookup returns CDR1 MDHEN and CDR2 SYDVKM. The CDR3 nucleotides are TGTGCCAGCAGTTCCCCTACTAGGGGGAGCACAGATACGCAGTATTTT. Its protein is CASSSPTRGSTDTQYF.

This clone has only one observation. The chain carries TRBV5-1 and TRBJ2-7, with TRBD1 identical over 7 bases. Trimming took 4 bases from V and 5 from J; bases not matched to a gene: 3. The CDR3 has 12 residues. CDR1 is SGHRS and CDR2 is YFSETQ in the germline V gene. CDR3 sequence (DNA): TGCGCCAGCAGCCTCACAGGGGACGAGCAGTACTTC. Residues: CASSLTGDEQYF.

The chain is built from TRBV2 and TRBJ1-3; D gene ambiguous. The germline V and J ends were trimmed by 5 bases and 4 bases, with 6 bases remaining between them. Germline V gene sequence: CDR1 SNHLY, CDR2 FYNNEI. The CDR3 covers 12 residues. CDR3 sequence (DNA): TGTGCCAGCAGTCCACAGGGAAACACCATATATTTT. Translated: CASSPQGNTIYF.

The J gene is TRBJ1-5, the V gene TRBV28; 10 bases agree with TRBD1. The V and J ends lost 3 bases and 3 bases, in that order; junction bases with no gene match: 11. From germline, CDR1 is MDHEN and CDR2 SYDVKM. The CDR3 is made up of 18 amino acids. CDR3 nucleotides: TGTGCCAGCAGTTTTGGTCCCGACAGGGGGCTTTTCAATCAGCCCCAGCATTTT. Protein product: CASSFGPDRGLFNQPQHF.

The sample holds a few counts of this clone. This chain connects TRBV2 to TRBJ2-3, with TRBD2 matching over 8 bases. CDR3 length: 15 amino acids. Germline values: CDR1 SNHLY, CDR2 FYNNEI. Trimming cost V 10 bases and J 6 bases; bases outside gene matches: 15. CDR3 loop: CATRGRASGSDTQYF. Written as DNA, the CDR3 is TGTGCCACCAGAGGTCGGGCTAGCGGGTCGGATACGCAGTATTTT.

This clone has only one observation. The chain joins TRBV4-2 to TRBJ2-3; perhaps TRBD1 as D (6 bases). This CDR3 has 17 residues. The V gene lost 0 bases and the J gene lost 3 bases, with 16 bases spanning the gap. CDR1 and CDR2 from the germline V gene are LGHNA and YNFKEQ. CDR3 sequence reads: CASSQDTTGSATDTQYF. The CDR3 DNA is TGTGCCAGCAGCCAAGACACTACAGGGTCCGCAACAGATACGCAGTATTTT.

In its sample, this clone was seen once. The rearrangement uses TRBV18 and TRBJ1-1; 7 nucleotides align to TRBD1. Germline V gene lookup returns CDR1 KGHSH and CDR2 LQKENI. Unmatched junction bases numbered 7, after V lost 5 bases and J lost 4 bases. This CDR3 spans 14 amino acids. CDR3 sequence (DNA): TGTGCCAGCTCATCGGACAGGATGAGCACTGAAGCTTTCTTT. This encodes CASSSDRMSTEAFF.

The chain couples TRBV7-6 to TRBJ1-1, with TRBD1 matching over 7 bases. The CDR3 is 14 amino acids. Germline-derived CDR1 and CDR2 are SGHVS and FNYEAQ. With V trimmed by 5 bases and J by 0 bases, 3 bases remained unmatched. The CDR3 coding sequence is TGTGCCAGCAGCCAGACAGGGATGAACACTGAAGCTTTCTTT. Amino acids: CASSQTGMNTEAFF.

V gene TRBV27 combines with J gene TRBJ2-1, with 10 positions matching TRBD2. The CDR3 is made up of 19 amino acids. Trimming removed 0 bases from V and 1 base from J; junction bases left unmatched: 9. The V gene's germline CDR1 is MNHEY and CDR2 SMNVEV (reference sequence). The CDR3 region has the DNA TGTGCCAGCAGTTTATCGGGGGGGCTAGCGGGAGTGTCCTACAATGAGCAGTTCTTC. It specifies CASSLSGGLAGVSYNEQFF.

The chain couples TRBV7-2 to TRBJ2-3; 10 bases are a match to TRBD2. From germline, CDR1 is SGHTA and CDR2 FQGNSA. The length of the CDR3 is 13 residues. After removal of 8 bases from V and 9 bases from J, the junction contained 8 bases not matched to a gene. CDR3 nucleotide sequence: TGTGCCAGCGCCCCTAGCGGGAGAGGGACGCAGTATTTT. Translation gives CASAPSGRGTQYF.

This chain joins TRBV13 and TRBJ2-3; 8 positions agree with TRBD2. The V and J ends lost 5 bases and 0 bases, in that order; junction bases with no gene match: 7. Germline CDR1 is PRHDT and CDR2 is FYEKMQ (reference sequence). This CDR3 is built from 16 residues. As DNA, the CDR3 is TGTGCCAGCAGCGTATTTAGCGGGGAGAGCACAGATACGCAGTATTTT. Translated, it gives CASSVFSGESTDTQYF.

V and J are TRBV27 and TRBJ2-2, with D possibly matching TRBD1 (6 bases). The germline gives CDR1 MNHEY, CDR2 SMNVEV (reference sequence). Deletions cut 0 bases from V and 4 bases from J, with 9 bases between. This CDR3 comprises 15 residues. The CDR3: CASSLSRGTTGELFF. DNA of the CDR3: TGTGCCAGCAGTTTATCGAGGGGGACCACCGGGGAGCTGTTTTTT.

The gene calls are TRBV7-2 and TRBJ1-5, with 9 bases matching TRBD1. There are 14 residues in the CDR3. Looked up from germline, CDR1 is SGHTA and CDR2 is FQGNSA. Unmatched junction bases numbered 8, after V lost 5 bases and J lost 9 bases. Here the CDR3 DNA reads TGTGCCAGCAGCCCCCGGACAGGGGATCGGCCCCAGCATTTT. It translates to CASSPRTGDRPQHF. The full variable domain, completed using reference TRBV7-2 and TRBJ1-5, is GAGVSQSPSNKVTEKGKDVELRCDPISGHTALYWYRQSLGQGLEFLIYFQGNSAPDKSGLPSDRFSAERTGGSVSTLTIQRTQQEDSAVYLCASSPRTGDRPQHFGDGTRLSIL.